A single sample gave rise to the 14 T cell receptor beta chains below, sequenced in a study of blood T cell repertoires in COVID-19. Sequencing was performed with immunoSEQ multiplex PCR; in TCRdb, only in-frame clones are kept and a portion is missing. The sample includes 32,000 or so clones, roughly nine tenths of them seen just once. The material sequenced was peripheral blood. The origin of the receptors is a man aged 50 to 59 with active or convalescent COVID-19.

This chain connects TRBV5-1 to TRBJ1-1; 7 bases are shared with TRBD1. CDR1 is SGHRS and CDR2 is YFSETQ in the germline V gene. This CDR3 comprises 18 residues. The J segment lost 5 bases and the V segment lost 1 base, leaving 17 bases of the junction unmatched. The DNA for the CDR3 is TGCGCCAGCAGCTTGCCCATCAACAGGGGTAGGGGGGAAACTGAAGCTTTCTTT. It yields the protein CASSLPINRGRGETEAFF.

This clone has a handful of counts. The gene calls are TRBV27 and TRBJ2-7; TRBD1 agrees at 12 bases. CDR3 length: 15 amino acids. The germline V gene encodes CDR1 MNHEY and CDR2 SMNVEV (reference sequence). V was pared by 3 bases and J by 6 bases, with 6 bases of the junction left unmatched. CDR3 sequence: CASSFIRDRGPEQYF. The CDR3 DNA is TGTGCCAGCAGTTTCATCCGGGACAGGGGGCCCGAGCAGTACTTC.

DNA for the CDR3: TGCGCCAGCAGCCAGTCACTAGCGGGAGGGTACCAAGAGACCCAGTACTTC. Amino acid sequence: CASSQSLAGGYQETQYF. The chain uses TRBV4-3 and TRBJ2-5; 13 positions match TRBD2. Trimming at V came to 3 bases and at J to 0 bases, leaving 4 bases not matched to a gene. Germline V gene sequence: CDR1 LGHNA, CDR2 YSLEER. This CDR3 spans 17 amino acids.

This clone was recorded only once. The chain has TRBV6-2 or TRBV6-3 and TRBJ2-7; maybe TRBD1 (7 bases). Per germline, CDR1 MNHEY and CDR2 SVGEGT. V lost 0 bases, J lost 9 bases, and 18 bases lay in between. The CDR3 spans 15 residues. CDR3 nucleotide sequence: TGTGCCAGCAGTTACTCTCCGGAGGGGGCAGTGGGGCAGTACTTC. It encodes CASSYSPEGAVGQYF.

The chain employs TRBV12-3 or TRBV12-4 and TRBJ2-1, with TRBD2 matching over 8 bases. With 6 bases clipped from V and 6 bases from J, the junction kept 4 bases outside the gene matches. This CDR3 contains 13 residues. The DNA for the CDR3 is TGTGCCAGCAGCGAAGCGGGAGCCAATGAGCAGTTCTTC. Protein product: CASSEAGANEQFF.

V and J are TRBV28 and TRBJ1-1; D unclear. Germline V gene sequence: CDR1 MDHEN, CDR2 SYDVKM. The CDR3 extends over 11 amino acids. V was trimmed by 6 bases and J by 2 bases, leaving 4 bases between them. CDR3 region: CASRANTEAFF. The CDR3 nucleotides are TGTGCCAGCAGGGCTAACACTGAAGCTTTCTTT.

The V and J genes are TRBV5-4 and TRBJ1-1; no reliable D call. CDR1 is SGHNT and CDR2 is YYREEE in the germline V gene (reference sequence). Trimming pared 3 bases from V and 1 base from J, leaving 10 bases between. The CDR3 covers 14 residues. CDR3 loop: CASSWYQENTEAFF. DNA for the CDR3: TGTGCCAGCAGCTGGTACCAGGAGAACACTGAAGCTTTCTTT. Drawing the rest from reference TRBV5-4 and TRBJ1-1, the complete variable domain is ETGVTQSPTHLIKTRGQQVTLRCSSQSGHNTVSWYQQALGQGPQFIFQYYREEENGRGNFPPRFSGLQFPNYSSELNVNALELDDSALYLCASSWYQENTEAFFGQGTRLTVV.

This sequence joins TRBV4-2 and TRBJ1-4; no reliable D call. Germline V lookup: CDR1 LGHNA, CDR2 YNFKEQ. This CDR3 spans 15 amino acids. The ends were cut back, 6 bases at V and 7 bases at J, with 18 bases in the middle. CDR3 nucleotide sequence: TGTGCCAGCAGGACTGGTTTTAGAGGAGGTGAAAAACTGTTTTTT. Protein sequence: CASRTGFRGGEKLFF.

The chain has TRBV18 and TRBJ2-4; D is possibly TRBD1 (5 bases). The ends were cut back, 3 bases at V and 3 bases at J, with 18 bases in the middle. Germline V gene data show CDR1 as KGHSH and CDR2 as LQKENI. CDR3 length equals 17 residues. The CDR3 loop is CASSPRGPTADKNIQYF. The CDR3 DNA sequence: TGTGCCAGCTCACCTAGGGGCCCGACGGCAGACAAAAACATTCAGTACTTC.

The J gene is TRBJ1-4, the V gene TRBV21-1; the table's D call, TRBD1, was not checked against the DNA. TRBV21-1 is flagged as a pseudogene. CDR3 length equals 15 residues. As DNA, the CDR3 is TGTGCCAGCAGCAAAGGGGGACAGGGGGTTGAAAAACTGTTTTTT. It encodes CASSKGGQGVEKLFF.

This chain joins TRBV30 and TRBJ2-3, with 10 positions matching TRBD2. This CDR3 contains 16 residues. V lost 2 bases to trimming and J lost 2 bases; unmatched junction nucleotides: 7. The V gene's germline CDR1 is GTSNPN and CDR2 SVGIG (reference sequence). The CDR3 spells CAWSLGLADFTDTQYF. The CDR3 nucleotides read TGTGCCTGGAGTCTAGGACTAGCGGACTTCACAGATACGCAGTATTTT.

The chain carries TRBV7-3 and TRBJ2-5; 9 bases line up with TRBD2. V shed 2 bases, J shed 4 bases, and the junction held 2 bases outside the gene matches. The CDR3 extends over 14 amino acids. Germline assignment: CDR1 SGHTA and CDR2 FQGTGA. The CDR3 DNA reads as TGTGCCAGCAGCTTAGCGGGAGGGACAGAGACCCAGTACTTC. This translates into CASSLAGGTETQYF.

V and J are TRBV18 and TRBJ1-4, with D tentatively TRBD1 (5 bases). CDR1 and CDR2 from the germline V gene are KGHSH and LQKENI. The CDR3 consists of 14 residues. Trimming cost V 2 bases and J 3 bases, with 7 bases left between them. CDR3 residues: CASSPDRANEKLFF. The CDR3 DNA follows: TGTGCCAGCTCACCAGACAGAGCTAATGAAAAACTGTTTTTT.

The chain uses TRBV5-5 and TRBJ2-7, with TRBD1 matching 9 bases. Germline V CDR1 and CDR2: SGHKS, YYEKEE (reference sequence). CDR3 length: 16 residues. J gave up 2 bases and V 0 bases, and 6 bases lay outside the gene matches. The CDR3 DNA follows: TGTGCCAGCAGCTTGGGAGGGACAGGGCGGACCTACGAGCAGTACTTC. This gives the protein CASSLGGTGRTYEQYF.